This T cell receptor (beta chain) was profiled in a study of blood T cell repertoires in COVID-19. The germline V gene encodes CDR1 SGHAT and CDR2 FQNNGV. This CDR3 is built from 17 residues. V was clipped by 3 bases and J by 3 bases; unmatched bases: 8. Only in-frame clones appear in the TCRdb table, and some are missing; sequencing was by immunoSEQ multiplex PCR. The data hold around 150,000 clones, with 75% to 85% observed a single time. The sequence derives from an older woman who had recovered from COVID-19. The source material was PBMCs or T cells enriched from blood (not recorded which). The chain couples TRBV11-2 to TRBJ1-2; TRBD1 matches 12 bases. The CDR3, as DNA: TGTGCCAGCAGCTTGGTGCGCGGGACAGGGGGCTACTATGGCTACACCTTC. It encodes CASSLVRGTGGYYGYTF.